This T cell receptor (beta chain) is from a study of CD8 T cells in ankylosing spondylitis. Study-wide findings and caveats: Matched ankylosing spondylitis synovial fluid reportedly showed significant enrichment of disease-linked clones. It appeared that ankylosing spondylitis blood was characterized by a TCR beta motif of several highly homologous variants.

This clonotype has only a few counts. The antigen is not known. This CDR3 spans 15 amino acids. V was trimmed by 1 base and J by 0 bases, leaving 9 bases between them. Germline V gene sequence: CDR1 SGHTA, CDR2 FQGTGA. TCRdb ran MiXCR on the 5' RACE reads and lists one entry per CDR3 protein. This sample has 700,000 to 850,000 distinct CDR3 sequences, with 10% to 15% found just once. The TCR comes from a male donor with ankylosing spondylitis. Sequencing input: blood, either unsorted or a sorted T cell fraction (not recorded which). This chain links TRBV7-3 with TRBJ1-1; D uncertain. The CDR3 coding sequence is TGTGCCAGCAGCTTAAATGCCGGAGTGAACACTGAAGCTTTCTTT. Its protein is CASSLNAGVNTEAFF. The full variable domain, in which reference TRBV7-3 and TRBJ1-1 provide the parts outside the CDR3, is GAGVSQTPSNKVTEKGKYVELRCDPISGHTALYWYRQSLGQGPEFLIYFQGTGAADDSGLPNDRFFAVRPEGSVSTLKIQRTERGDSAVYLCASSLNAGVNTEAFFGQGTRLTVV.